These T cell receptor beta chains were read from a single sample in a study of cytomegalovirus exposure and HLA in healthy donors. The assay was immunoSEQ multiplex PCR, and TCRdb's table has in-frame clones only and misses some. Here the sample spans about 160,000 clones, roughly 82% being singletons. Sequenced input: PBMCs. These receptor sequences come from a girl aged 5 to 17 in good health and CMV-seropositive. Both conserved end residues are part of each CDR3. D genes are given only for firm matches. Only part of the rows carry a size: once, few, many, or a class if the clone is expanded.

d_gene: -; v_gene: TRBV2; j_gene: TRBJ2-7; abundance: -; CDR3nt: TGTGCCAGCAGTGATGGCGGTTTCACCGGCGAGCAGTACTTC; CDR3aa: CASSDGGFTGEQYF
d_gene: -; v_gene: TRBV9; j_gene: TRBJ1-5; abundance: -; CDR3nt: TGTGCCAGCAGCGTAGCAGGAACGACAGCGCCCCAGCATTTT; CDR3aa: CASSVAGTTAPQHF
d_gene: TRBD1; v_gene: TRBV5-5; j_gene: TRBJ2-5; abundance: -; CDR3nt: TGTGCCAGCAGCCGCCGCATAGGGGGCAGCCAAGAGACCCAGTACTTC; CDR3aa: CASSRRIGGSQETQYF
d_gene: -; v_gene: TRBV19; j_gene: TRBJ2-1; abundance: -; CDR3nt: TGTGCCAGTAGTATCTCACAGGGCTCCTACAATGAGCAGTTCTTC; CDR3aa: CASSISQGSYNEQFF
d_gene: -; v_gene: TRBV7-9; j_gene: TRBJ1-1; abundance: few; CDR3nt: TGTGCCAGCAGCTCGGGGCGGGGTTGGGGGACTGAAGCTTTCTTT; CDR3aa: CASSSGRGWGTEAFF
d_gene: -; v_gene: TRBV5-1; j_gene: TRBJ2-4; abundance: -; CDR3nt: TGCGCCAGCAGCGCTGATCGGGTAGCCAAAAACATTCAGTACTTC; CDR3aa: CASSADRVAKNIQYF
d_gene: -; v_gene: TRBV29-1; j_gene: TRBJ2-7; abundance: -; CDR3nt: TGCAGCGTTGAGTTCAGGGGACACACCTACGAGCAGTACTTC; CDR3aa: CSVEFRGHTYEQYF
d_gene: TRBD2; v_gene: TRBV9; j_gene: TRBJ2-7; abundance: -; CDR3nt: TGTGCCAGCAGCGTAGGTTGGCGGGGGGAGCAGTACTTC; CDR3aa: CASSVGWRGEQYF
d_gene: TRBD1; v_gene: TRBV2; j_gene: TRBJ2-2; abundance: -; CDR3nt: TGTGCCAGCAGTGTTGACAGGGACACCGGGGAGCTGTTTTTT; CDR3aa: CASSVDRDTGELFF
d_gene: -; v_gene: TRBV29-1; j_gene: TRBJ1-5; abundance: -; CDR3nt: TGCAGCGCCCGGGGAGGGGAGGAGGGTCAGCCCCAGCATTTT; CDR3aa: CSARGGEEGQPQHF
d_gene: TRBD1; v_gene: TRBV5-1; j_gene: TRBJ1-1; abundance: -; CDR3nt: TGCGCCACCAGCACAGGGGTGAGCACTGAAGCTTTCTTT; CDR3aa: CATSTGVSTEAFF
d_gene: -; v_gene: TRBV27; j_gene: TRBJ2-2; abundance: -; CDR3nt: TGTGCCAGCAGTACCCATCCGACACCCACCGGGGAGCTGTTTTTT; CDR3aa: CASSTHPTPTGELFF
d_gene: TRBD1; v_gene: TRBV2; j_gene: TRBJ2-7; abundance: -; CDR3nt: TGTGCCACCACCGTTTTCCAGGGACAGAGCTCCTACGAGCAGTACTTC; CDR3aa: CATTVFQGQSSYEQYF
d_gene: TRBD1; v_gene: TRBV14; j_gene: TRBJ2-7; abundance: -; CDR3nt: TGTGCCAGCAGCCGGACAGGTTCCTACGAGCAGTACTTC; CDR3aa: CASSRTGSYEQYF
d_gene: -; v_gene: TRBV7-9; j_gene: TRBJ2-6; abundance: -; CDR3nt: TGTGCCAGCAGCCCCTTCCAGGGGGGCCGCTCTGGGGCCAACGTCCTGACTTTC; CDR3aa: CASSPFQGGRSGANVLTF
d_gene: TRBD1; v_gene: TRBV7-3; j_gene: TRBJ2-7; abundance: -; CDR3nt: TGTGCCAGCAGCCAGGGACAGGGGGCCTACGAGCAGTACTTC; CDR3aa: CASSQGQGAYEQYF
d_gene: TRBD1; v_gene: TRBV10-2; j_gene: TRBJ2-7; abundance: once; CDR3nt: TGCGCCACCACGACAGGGAACTCCTACGAGCAGTACTTC; CDR3aa: CATTTGNSYEQYF
d_gene: -; v_gene: TRBV20-1; j_gene: TRBJ2-3; abundance: few; CDR3nt: TGCAGTGCTAGCCCTATGGATACGCAGTATTTT; CDR3aa: CSASPMDTQYF
d_gene: TRBD2; v_gene: TRBV5-1; j_gene: TRBJ2-1; abundance: -; CDR3nt: TGCGCCAGCAGCTTGTTCACTAGCGGGAACAATGAGCAGTTCTTC; CDR3aa: CASSLFTSGNNEQFF
d_gene: TRBD2; v_gene: TRBV11-2; j_gene: TRBJ2-3; abundance: -; CDR3nt: TGTGCCAGCAGACCCCTGACTAGCGGGAGGGACACAGATACGCAGTATTTT; CDR3aa: CASRPLTSGRDTDTQYF
d_gene: TRBD1; v_gene: TRBV5-5; j_gene: TRBJ1-1; abundance: once; CDR3nt: TGTGCCAGCAGCTCCCTGGACAGGGGACGAGGGGAGGACACTGAAGCTTTCTTT; CDR3aa: CASSSLDRGRGEDTEAFF
d_gene: -; v_gene: TRBV7-2; j_gene: TRBJ1-5; abundance: -; CDR3nt: TGTGCCAGCAGTATATATGGCAATCAGCCCCAGCATTTT; CDR3aa: CASSIYGNQPQHF
d_gene: -; v_gene: TRBV6-1; j_gene: TRBJ2-4; abundance: -; CDR3nt: TGTGCCAGCAGTGAAGTTTGGGGGACTGCCAAAAACATTCAGTACTTC; CDR3aa: CASSEVWGTAKNIQYF